The clone carrying this T cell receptor (beta chain) was seen a handful of times. Its target is unknown. The data were obtained in a study of breast tumors, draining lymph nodes, adjacent tissues. Broader study findings: Findings are consistent with lymph node origin and intratumoral expansion of most tumor T cells.

The lymph nodes were axillary draining lymph nodes from breast cancer patients. MiXCR, run by TCRdb on the multiplex PCR reads, gives a single entry per CDR3 protein. Found here are under 150,000 distinct CDR3 sequences, 21% of them singletons; the top ten hold roughly 2%. The CDR3 consists of 14 residues. Germline V gene lookup returns CDR1 LNHDA and CDR2 SQIVND (reference sequence). V shed 8 bases, J shed 7 bases, and the junction held 8 bases outside the gene matches. This chain connects TRBV19 to TRBJ2-6, with 7 bases that match TRBD1. Sequenced material: axillary lymph node tissue. This receptor was taken from a female donor with breast cancer. Some clones in this sample may be carry-over from other donors' samples. CDR3 region: CASLPDRVANVLTF. The CDR3 DNA follows: TGTGCCAGTTTACCTGACAGGGTCGCCAACGTCCTGACTTTC.